The present entry profiles one T cell receptor beta chain with its context. Its target is not known. The PCR employed 60 Vbeta primers together with 13 Jbeta primers. The repertoire was sequenced with immunoSEQ multiplex PCR; TCRdb's copy has only in-frame clones and lacks some. The top ten hold 3% to 5% of the sample, which has approximately 100,000 clones, around 85% seen once. The sample originates from a study of cytomegalovirus exposure and HLA in healthy donors. About the research overall: Across 350 to 500 genotyped donors, 65% to 90% landed in the Caucasian-associated ancestry cluster.

Findings of the study overall: Later analysis identified about 15,000 TCR beta sequences associated with HLA alleles, using a false discovery rate threshold of 0.05. From TCR beta sequences, most subjects' HLA-A and HLA-B alleles were reportedly predicted accurately. In an earlier analysis, about 87% or about 30%: the productive usage of most TCR beta V segments.

This receptor was taken from a man aged 25 to 45 in good health and CMV-seronegative. The specimen sequenced was PBMCs.

CDR3 loop: CASSDDGTGGLEKLFF. The CDR3 bases are TGTGCCAGCAGTGACGACGGGACAGGGGGCCTTGAAAAACTGTTTTTT. The chain recombines TRBV2 with TRBJ1-4, with TRBD1 matching over 12 bases. Germline CDR1 reads SNHLY; CDR2 reads FYNNEI. The CDR3 is made up of 16 amino acids. The ends lost 3 bases at V and 7 bases at J; junction bases unmatched: 6.